Listed below are T cell receptor beta chains from one sample, sequenced in a study of OX40 agonist ivuxolimab in advanced cancers. The method was immunoSEQ multiplex PCR; TCRdb's version includes in-frame clones alone and lacks a portion of them. The table shows about 100,000 clones, with 89% occurring only once. The starting material was CD4+ or CD8+ T cells sorted from blood, obtained in a trial of the OX40 agonist ivuxolimab. Every receptor here comes from an adult with an advanced solid tumor such as melanoma, head and neck, liver or kidney cancer. CDR3s include the opening cysteine and the closing phenylalanine or tryptophan. The D gene is left open where the match is weak. Rows give clone size only sometimes, using once, few, many, or a class for an expanded clone.

clone_size,j_call,d_call,v_call,cdr3_nt,cdr3_aa
-,TRBJ2-1,-,TRBV7-3,TGTGCCAGCAGCCGAACAGGCTCCTACAATGAGCAGTTCTTC,CASSRTGSYNEQFF
-,TRBJ2-5,TRBD1,TRBV5-1,TGCGCCAGCAGCTTGGGACAGGGGAAAGAGACCCAGTACTTC,CASSLGQGKETQYF
-,TRBJ1-5,TRBD1,TRBV15,TGTGCCACCAGCGGGCCGGGACAGGGGAAAATTAAGCCCCAGCATTTT,CATSGPGQGKIKPQHF
once,TRBJ1-4,-,TRBV5-1,TGCGCCAGCAGCTTGGGTTCGGGAACAACTAATGAAAAACTGTTTTTT,CASSLGSGTTNEKLFF
-,TRBJ2-1,-,TRBV7-9,TGTGCCAGCAGCTACCCCTCCGGGGGTAGGGATGAGCAGTTCTTC,CASSYPSGGRDEQFF
-,TRBJ2-2,TRBD1,TRBV30,TGTGCCTGGAGTCCCCCGGACAGGGCGAACACCGGGGAGCTGTTTTTT,CAWSPPDRANTGELFF
-,TRBJ2-1,TRBD2,TRBV5-1,TGCGCCAGCAGCTTGGCCAAGCGGGAGGGCCTTTATAATGAGCAGTTCTTC,CASSLAKREGLYNEQFF
-,TRBJ1-1,-,TRBV6-5,TGTGCCAGCGGAAGAGGGGGTAGAACTGAAGCTTTCTTT,CASGRGGRTEAFF
-,TRBJ1-2,TRBD1,TRBV30,TGTGCCTGGAGAAGGGACAGGGGGATACAGGTTGGCTACACCTTC,CAWRRDRGIQVGYTF
-,TRBJ2-7,-,TRBV29-1,TGCAGCGTTGGAGGTGCCTACCGGGGGACGGAGCAGTACTTC,CSVGGAYRGTEQYF
-,TRBJ2-2,-,TRBV7-9,TGTGCCAGCAGCCCCAGTGACGGGCTGAAGGGGGAGCTGTTTTTT,CASSPSDGLKGELFF
-,TRBJ2-7,-,TRBV9,TGTGCCAGCAGCGAGAGGACGGGAGAGCAGTACTTC,CASSERTGEQYF
-,TRBJ2-3,-,TRBV6-6,TGTGCCAGTTCACACCCCCGGGCAGGGAGTACAGATACGCAGTATTTT,CASSHPRAGSTDTQYF
-,TRBJ2-7,TRBD1,TRBV30,TGTGCCTGGAGCTACTCTGGTGGACAGGGTAGAATCTACGAGCAGTACTTC,CAWSYSGGQGRIYEQYF
once,TRBJ1-4,-,TRBV7-9,TGTGCCAGCAGCCCCGCCCCCCATGGAGAAAAACTGTTTTTT,CASSPAPHGEKLFF
-,TRBJ2-1,TRBD2,TRBV5-1,TGCGCCAGCAGCGTTACTAGCGGGGCGTACCATGAGCAGTTCTTC,CASSVTSGAYHEQFF
-,TRBJ2-3,-,TRBV15,TGTGCCACCAGCAGAGATACAGATACGCAGTATTTT,CATSRDTDTQYF
once,TRBJ1-4,-,TRBV2,TGTGCCACAGGGAGAGGTAATGAAAAACTGTTTTTT,CATGRGNEKLFF
-,TRBJ1-2,TRBD1,TRBV19,TGTGCCAGTAGTGGCTCGTCCGGGACAGGTTATGGCTACACCTTC,CASSGSSGTGYGYTF
-,TRBJ2-2,-,TRBV7-8,TGTGCCAGCAGCACCACTGCGGGACTCAACACCGGGGAGCTGTTTTTT,CASSTTAGLNTGELFF
-,TRBJ2-2,TRBD2,TRBV19,TGTGCCAGTAGTATAGTCCTAGGGACTAGCGGGGGGGCCATGGCCGGGGAGCTGTTTTTT,CASSIVLGTSGGAMAGELFF
-,TRBJ2-1,TRBD1,TRBV27,TGTGCCAGCACTCCCTTCGGACAGGGGAACTACAATGAGCAGTTCTTC,CASTPFGQGNYNEQFF
-,TRBJ2-7,TRBD2,TRBV27,TGTGCCAGCAGTAGGTCCGGGACTAGATCTCGCGAGCAGTACTTC,CASSRSGTRSREQYF
-,TRBJ1-5,TRBD1,TRBV2,TGTGCCAGCAGAGGAACAGGGGGCAGGGCTCAGCCCCAGCATTTT,CASRGTGGRAQPQHF
-,TRBJ2-1,TRBD2,TRBV27,TGTGCCAGCAGACCGACCTTCGGGACTAGCGCGTACAATGAGCAGTTCTTC,CASRPTFGTSAYNEQFF
-,TRBJ2-3,-,TRBV28,TGTGCCAGCTTTGGACGGATCACAGATACGCAGTATTTT,CASFGRITDTQYF
-,TRBJ2-1,-,TRBV13,TGTGCCAGCAGCTTTGAGTCTCGTGGGGGTACCTACAATGAGCAGTTCTTC,CASSFESRGGTYNEQFF
-,TRBJ2-1,-,TRBV29-1,TGCAGCGTTGAATCGGGGAATGAGCAGTTCTTC,CSVESGNEQFF
-,TRBJ1-1,TRBD1,TRBV5-1,TGCGCCAGCAGCTACGGACAGGGTTACAACACTGAAGCTTTCTTT,CASSYGQGYNTEAFF
-,TRBJ2-2,-,TRBV7-8,TGTGCCAGCAGCTCCGCGGACAGACGGACCGGGGAGCTGTTTTTT,CASSSADRRTGELFF
-,TRBJ2-3,TRBD2,TRBV6-1,TGTGCCAGCAGTGTTTTAGCGGGGGAGGTCGCAGATACGCAGTATTTT,CASSVLAGEVADTQYF
-,TRBJ2-3,-,TRBV5-6,TGTGCCAGCAGCTTGTGGCGGACTAGCACAGATACGCAGTATTTT,CASSLWRTSTDTQYF
-,TRBJ2-6,-,TRBV30,TGTGCCTGGAGTGGCGAGGTCTTCTTCTCTGGGGCCAACGTCCTGACTTTC,CAWSGEVFFSGANVLTF
-,TRBJ1-1,-,TRBV5-1,TGCGCCAGCAGCTTGACCTTTGGACGGAACACTGAAGCTTTCTTT,CASSLTFGRNTEAFF
-,TRBJ1-2,TRBD1,TRBV6-5,TGTGCCAGCAGCAAAGACAGGGTAATTAACTATGGCTACACCTTC,CASSKDRVINYGYTF
-,TRBJ2-1,-,TRBV10-3,TGTGCCATCAGTGAGTCGGGGGACTTCAATGAGCAGTTCTTC,CAISESGDFNEQFF
-,TRBJ1-5,-,TRBV15,TGTGCCACCAGCAGACGTGGGGACAATCAGCCCCAGCATTTT,CATSRRGDNQPQHF
-,TRBJ2-5,TRBD2,TRBV5-6,TGTGCCAGCAGCACCGGGGTCGGACTAGCTGTTGAGACCCAGTACTTC,CASSTGVGLAVETQYF
-,TRBJ1-2,TRBD1,TRBV5-4,TGTGCCAGCAGCAGAGGGGGCGTGGTGACCAGCTATGGCTACACCTTC,CASSRGGVVTSYGYTF
once,TRBJ2-2,TRBD2,TRBV5-1,TGCGCCAGCACCTCCGGGACTACCAACACCGGGGAGCTGTTTTTT,CASTSGTTNTGELFF
-,TRBJ2-1,-,TRBV30,TGTGCCTGGAGTGACTTCCGGCAGTTGGGGGACAATGAGCAGTTCTTC,CAWSDFRQLGDNEQFF
-,TRBJ1-1,-,TRBV19,TGTGCCAGTAGTGGAACCTACACTGAAGCTTTCTTT,CASSGTYTEAFF
-,TRBJ2-1,-,TRBV5-4,TGTGCCAGCAGCGTTACAGGTACCAATGAGCAGTTCTTC,CASSVTGTNEQFF
-,TRBJ2-3,-,TRBV9,TGTGCCAGCAGCCCCTCGGCATCTCGTACTAGCACAGATACGCAGTATTTT,CASSPSASRTSTDTQYF
-,TRBJ1-1,-,TRBV25-1,TGTGCCAGCAGCCCAAACGTGGGGAACACTGAAGCTTTCTTT,CASSPNVGNTEAFF
once,TRBJ2-3,TRBD2,TRBV11-2,TGTGCCAGCATCGGACTAGCGGGGGGGCCGGGTACGCAGTATTTT,CASIGLAGGPGTQYF
once,TRBJ1-6,-,TRBV5-6,TGTGCCAGCAGCCAAGGGAGCTCCTATAATTCACCCCTCCACTTT,CASSQGSSYNSPLHF
-,TRBJ2-1,-,TRBV5-1,TGCGCCAGCAGACCGACTAGTAGCTACAATGAGCAGTTCTTC,CASRPTSSYNEQFF
-,TRBJ2-3,-,TRBV5-1,TGCGCCAGCAGCTTGACACAGCCCACAGATACGCAGTATTTT,CASSLTQPTDTQYF
-,TRBJ1-4,TRBD1,TRBV30,TGTGCCTGGAGTACACAGGGGGATGAAAAACTGTTTTTT,CAWSTQGDEKLFF
-,TRBJ2-7,-,TRBV6-6,TGTGCCAGCAGTTACGGTGGACAGAGCTCCTACGAGCAGTACTTC,CASSYGGQSSYEQYF
-,TRBJ1-5,-,TRBV10-3,TGTGCCATCAGGGATAATAGCAATCAGCCCCAGCATTTT,CAIRDNSNQPQHF